Included here is one T cell receptor beta chain sequence, with context. This record comes from a study of blood T cell repertoires in COVID-19. In the study overall: Donors in the United States, Italy and Spain gave samples during acute or convalescent COVID-19. PBMCs, B-cell-depleted T cells, or T cells were the source of the cDNA or gDNA that made up the material.

Authors' analysis steps: Nucleated cell number was recorded as an estimate derived from reference gene primer amplification. This table comes from immunoSEQ multiplex PCR, and its TCRdb copy is limited to in-frame clones, with some not included. The V and J calls and clone size come from that table; D and trimming were worked out from the DNA. This sample has about 250,000 clones, with around 90% found just once. The CDR3 is 14 amino acids. Germline values: CDR1 GTSNPN, CDR2 SVGIG (reference sequence). The ends were cut back, 1 base at V and 3 bases at J, with 11 bases in the middle. Sequencing was carried out using peripheral blood. The gene calls are TRBV30 and TRBJ2-3; D is possibly TRBD2 (7 bases). This sequence was found in a woman in her thirties with acute or convalescent COVID-19. For the CDR3, the DNA is TGTGCCTGGAGTGCTAGGGGGGGGACAGATACGCAGTATTTT. It yields the protein CAWSARGGTDTQYF.